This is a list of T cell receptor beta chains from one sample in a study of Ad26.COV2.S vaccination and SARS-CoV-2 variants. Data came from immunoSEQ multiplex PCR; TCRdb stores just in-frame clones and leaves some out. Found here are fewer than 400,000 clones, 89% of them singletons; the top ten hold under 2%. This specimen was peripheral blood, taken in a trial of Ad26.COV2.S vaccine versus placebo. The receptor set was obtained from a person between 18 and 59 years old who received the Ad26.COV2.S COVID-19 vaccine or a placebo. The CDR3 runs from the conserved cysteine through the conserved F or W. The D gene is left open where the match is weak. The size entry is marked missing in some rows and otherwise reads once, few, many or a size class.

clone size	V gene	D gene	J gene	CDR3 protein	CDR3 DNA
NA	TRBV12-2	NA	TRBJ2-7	CASRWIRDRGHVQYF	TGTGCAAGTCGCTGGATACGGGACAGGGGGCATGTGCAGTACTTC
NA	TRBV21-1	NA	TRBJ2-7	CASSTRQGAASEQYF	TGTGCCAGCAGCACTCGACAGGGGGCTGCGTCCGAGCAGTACTTC
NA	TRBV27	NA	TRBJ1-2	CASSLTGYSGYTF	TGTGCCAGCAGTTTAACAGGGTACTCTGGCTACACCTTC
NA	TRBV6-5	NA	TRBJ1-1	CASSYSLLTEAFF	TGTGCCAGCAGTTACTCCTTATTGACTGAAGCTTTCTTT
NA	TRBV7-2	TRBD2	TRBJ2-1	CASSLVTSGTYNEQFF	TGTGCCAGCAGCTTAGTGACTAGCGGTACTTACAATGAGCAGTTCTTC
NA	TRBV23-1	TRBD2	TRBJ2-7	CASSPTGRAREQYF	TGCGCCAGCAGTCCCACCGGGAGGGCCCGAGAGCAGTACTTC
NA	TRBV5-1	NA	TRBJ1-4	CASSLDPRTNEKLFF	TGCGCCAGCAGCTTGGACCCCAGAACTAATGAAAAACTGTTTTTT
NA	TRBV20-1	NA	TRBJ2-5	CSARDQETQYF	TGCAGTGCTAGGGACCAAGAGACCCAGTACTTC
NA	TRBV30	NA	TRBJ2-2	CAWSGTPGELFF	TGTGCCTGGAGTGGGACACCCGGGGAGCTGTTTTTT
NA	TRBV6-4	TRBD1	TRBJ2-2	CASSSGQGDTGELFF	TGTGCCAGCAGTTCGGGACAGGGGGACACCGGGGAGCTGTTTTTT
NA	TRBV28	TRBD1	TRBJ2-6	CASSLGQVSGANVLTF	TGTGCCAGCAGTTTAGGACAGGTCTCTGGGGCCAACGTCCTGACTTTC
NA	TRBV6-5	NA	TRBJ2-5	CASSSPRETQYF	TGTGCCAGCAGTTCCCCCCGGGAGACCCAGTACTTC
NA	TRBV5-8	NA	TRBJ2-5	CASSFNQRVHQETQYF	TGTGCCAGCAGCTTTAACCAGCGGGTACATCAAGAGACCCAGTACTTC
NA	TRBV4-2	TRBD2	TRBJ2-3	CASSPWAGGRNTDTQYF	TGTGCCAGCAGCCCCTGGGCGGGAGGCCGGAACACAGATACGCAGTATTTT
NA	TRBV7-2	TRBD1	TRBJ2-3	CASSLDTGADTQYF	TGTGCCAGCAGCCTGGATACAGGGGCAGATACGCAGTATTTT
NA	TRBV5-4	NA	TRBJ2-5	CASSLEGRIPQETQYF	TGTGCCAGCAGCTTGGAAGGGAGGATCCCCCAAGAGACCCAGTACTTC
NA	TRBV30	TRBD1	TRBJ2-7	CACSGQGNSYEQYF	TGTGCCTGCTCAGGACAGGGCAACTCCTACGAGCAGTACTTC
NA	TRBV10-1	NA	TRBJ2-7	CASKPQGGEASYEQYF	TGCGCCAGCAAACCCCAGGGGGGGGAAGCATCCTACGAGCAGTACTTC
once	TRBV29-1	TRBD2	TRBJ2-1	CSVGAGVYNEQFF	TGCAGCGTTGGTGCGGGAGTGTACAATGAGCAGTTCTTC
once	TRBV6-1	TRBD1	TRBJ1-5	CASSEATGGRHQPQHF	TGTGCCAGCAGTGAAGCGACAGGGGGTAGGCATCAGCCCCAGCATTTT
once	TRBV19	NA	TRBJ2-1	CASPPPPHYNEQFF	TGTGCCAGTCCCCCCCCACCCCACTACAATGAGCAGTTCTTC
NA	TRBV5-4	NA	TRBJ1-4	CASSSPDLEKLFF	TGTGCCAGCAGCTCCCCGGACCTGGAAAAACTGTTTTTT
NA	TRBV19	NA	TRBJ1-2	CASTRAQGAYGYTF	TGTGCCAGTACCCGAGCACAGGGAGCCTATGGCTACACCTTC
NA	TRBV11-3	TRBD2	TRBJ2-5	CASSLKLAGGRETQYF	TGTGCCAGCAGCTTAAAACTAGCGGGAGGGCGAGAGACCCAGTACTTC
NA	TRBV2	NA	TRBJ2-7	CASSVETVPYEQYF	TGTGCCAGCAGTGTCGAGACAGTTCCCTACGAGCAGTACTTC